This is a list of T cell receptor beta chains from one sample in a study of cytomegalovirus exposure and HLA in healthy donors. The data were produced by immunoSEQ multiplex PCR, yet TCRdb's version contains in-frame clones alone and is incomplete. This table has 140,000 or so clones, 78% appearing once. What was sequenced was PBMCs. The origin of the receptors is a woman between 18 and 30 years old in good health and CMV-seropositive. CDR3s include the opening cysteine and the closing phenylalanine or tryptophan. D genes are given only for firm matches.

V gene	D gene	CDR3 protein
TRBV7-2	NA	CASSLDSLGYTF
TRBV10-1	NA	CARKPHREGTSNQPQHF
TRBV4-1	TRBD1	CASSQWAGGSSYEQYF
TRBV7-9	NA	CASSLTGLKNIQYF
TRBV2	TRBD1	CASRRDRRSYNSPLHF
TRBV30	TRBD2	CAWGRLAGGTQYF
TRBV6-6	NA	CASSSHQGQQETQYF
TRBV6-5	TRBD1	CASSYQTGPGELFF
TRBV15	NA	CATSREWGGGGSTEAFF
TRBV19	TRBD1	CASSDRGGSNQPQHF
TRBV5-6	NA	CASSRTGETQYF
TRBV27	TRBD2	CASSLWTSGTDTQYF
TRBV18	NA	CASSPRRGGASYEQYF
TRBV7-2	NA	CASSPDGGRNTEAFF
TRBV6-4	NA	CASSEGGGGDTQYF
TRBV11-2	NA	CASSLDRAVGTEAFF
TRBV5-6	NA	CASSFWRHQTQYF
TRBV7-2	TRBD1	CASSLGQGDGSPLHF
TRBV11-1	TRBD2	CASSLEVRGASTGELFF
TRBV6-5	NA	CASSYSQADSSYEQYF
TRBV28	TRBD2	CASSLRTSGGIQLYF
TRBV5-6	NA	CASSQGYEQYF
TRBV6-5	TRBD1	CASRRQGPNTEAFF
TRBV19	NA	CATSPMQRHDKEAFF
TRBV30	NA	CAWSVQGNTEAFF
TRBV7-2	NA	CASTADGRENSPLHF
TRBV4-1	NA	CASSSARGDYGYTF
TRBV10-3	NA	CAISGGGEGNGYTF
TRBV15	NA	CATSRVSEAFF
TRBV4-1	NA	CASSPQNSLSGYGYTF
TRBV5-4	NA	CATRGGARSKLFF
TRBV27	NA	CASKDRLYNEQFF
TRBV10-2	NA	CASSESTGRGAAIEQFF
TRBV6-1	NA	CASTLVNYGYTF
TRBV30	TRBD1	CAWSTGTGTYEQYF
TRBV11-3	NA	CASSLGPGMETQYF
TRBV6-1	TRBD1	CASRPGQPNEKLFF
TRBV5-4	NA	CASSQTYNEQFF
TRBV28	TRBD1	CASIFGDRRGSQPQHF
TRBV15	TRBD2	CATSSDIAGRPREQYF
TRBV18	NA	CASSPPAGSYEQYF
TRBV6-5	NA	CASSYFSSPDYEQYF
TRBV6-1	TRBD1	CASSGRDRSFSYEQYF
TRBV6-5	NA	CASSYRDTDTQYF
TRBV11-2	NA	CASSFVTDFTGELFF
TRBV7-2	TRBD2	CASSSGLAGGRSRSDEQFF
TRBV4-1	TRBD1	CASSGRTGGVLYEQYF
TRBV5-1	NA	CASSKSGGLTTNEKLFF
TRBV28	TRBD2	CASSLSSGVTDTQYF
TRBV10-3	TRBD1	CAISASQGASPLHF
TRBV29-1	NA	CSVGASDGYTF
TRBV7-7	TRBD1	CASSSDRGYEQYF